This T cell receptor (beta chain) was identified in a study of T cells in women clearing cervical HPV infection. Comments on this clone: The read halts 3 residues ahead of the CDR3 end, with the missing end drawn from the germline J gene.

Sequencing was performed with immunoSEQ multiplex PCR; in TCRdb, only in-frame clones are kept and a portion is missing. This sample's clone table lists around 30,000 clones. The CDR3 is 13 residues long. CDR1 and CDR2 from the germline V gene are SGDLS and YYNGEE. Trimming shortened V by 3 bases and J by 8 bases, and 11 bases separated the two germline ends. The source of this sequence is a woman aged 18 to 75 with a cervical HPV16 infection that either progressed to CIN3+ or cleared (not recorded which). The material sequenced was blood buffy coat. This chain links TRBV9 with TRBJ1-4; D gene uncertain. The part of the CDR3 DNA that was read is TGTGCCAGCAGCGCCTCCGTACGGGAAAAA. Translating gives CASSASVREK. The whole CDR3 reads CASSASVREKLFF.